The source of this TCR beta chain is a study of control samples from healthy donors and cancer patients. Here immunoSEQ multiplex PCR was the method, and the copy in TCRdb shows in-frame clones only, minus some. The sample shows about 89,000 clones, more than 75% of them seen only once. CDR1 is LGHNA and CDR2 is YNFKEQ in the germline V gene. This CDR3 is built from 16 residues. The J segment lost 4 bases and the V segment lost 0 bases, leaving 5 bases of the junction unmatched. The genes are TRBV4-2 and TRBJ2-3; 9 bases match TRBD2. The sample comprised blood. This clonotype was sampled from a man under 40 in good health. CDR3 nucleotides: TGTGCCAGCAGCCAAGAGTCTAGCGGGGCCCCAGATACGCAGTATTTT. Translated, it gives CASSQESSGAPDTQYF.